Listed below are T cell receptor beta chains from one sample, sequenced in a study of somatic mutations in cytotoxic T cells in rheumatoid arthritis. Assay: immunoSEQ multiplex PCR; the TCRdb copy retains only in-frame clones and omits some. The top ten clones hold approximately 15% of a sample with approximately 12,000 clones, roughly four fifths of them seen once. Sequences were obtained from CD8+ T cells sorted from blood. These TCRs come from a woman aged 60-70 years in good health. Each CDR3 is given with its conserved first and last residue. D genes are given only for firm matches. For some rows the clone size is stated as once, few or many, or as a class when expanded; others skip it.

D gene	V gene	J gene	clone size	CDR3 protein	CDR3 DNA
NA	TRBV27	TRBJ2-7	NA	CAAGINGEQYF	TGTGCCGCGGGGATTAACGGCGAGCAGTACTTC
TRBD1	TRBV19	TRBJ1-1	NA	CASRPDRAVPEAFF	TGTGCCAGTAGACCTGACAGGGCGGTTCCTGAAGCTTTCTTT
TRBD2	TRBV5-5	TRBJ2-1	NA	CASSLLASGYNEQFF	TGTGCCAGCAGCTTGTTGGCTAGCGGGTACAATGAGCAGTTCTTC
NA	TRBV7-9	TRBJ2-7	NA	CASSPTHYEQYF	TGTGCCAGCAGCCCGACTCATTACGAGCAGTACTTC
TRBD1	TRBV7-3	TRBJ2-2	few	CASSLDRAGELFF	TGTGCCAGCAGCTTAGACAGGGCCGGGGAGCTGTTTTTT
NA	TRBV6-1	TRBJ2-7	few	CASSEKWADRAYEQYF	TGTGCCAGCAGTGAAAAATGGGCGGACAGAGCCTACGAGCAGTACTTC
NA	TRBV5-1	TRBJ2-1	NA	CASSLVRFEQFF	TGCGCCAGCAGCTTGGTGCGGTTTGAGCAGTTCTTC
TRBD1	TRBV30	TRBJ1-6	NA	CAWVAGQANPYNSPLHF	TGTGCCTGGGTAGCCGGACAGGCAAACCCCTATAATTCACCCCTCCACTTT
NA	TRBV19	TRBJ2-2	NA	CASSYNTGELFF	TGTGCCAGTAGTTATAACACCGGGGAGCTGTTTTTT
TRBD2	TRBV2	TRBJ2-3	NA	CASSELAGGEDTQYF	TGTGCCAGCAGTGAACTAGCGGGGGGGGAAGATACGCAGTATTTT
NA	TRBV19	TRBJ1-5	NA	CASSMGQANQPQHF	TGTGCCAGTAGTATGGGGCAGGCCAATCAGCCCCAGCATTTT
NA	TRBV11-2	TRBJ1-2	NA	CASSHESGNGYTF	TGTGCCAGCAGCCATGAGAGTGGTAATGGCTACACCTTC
NA	TRBV6-6	TRBJ2-7	NA	CASSYSLDSSYEQYF	TGTGCCAGCAGTTACTCCCTGGACAGCTCCTACGAGCAGTACTTC
NA	TRBV5-6	TRBJ2-7	NA	CASSTGGSYEQYF	TGTGCCAGCAGCACCGGGGGTTCCTACGAGCAGTACTTC
NA	TRBV4-1	TRBJ2-2	NA	CASSQDKGSGELFF	TGCGCCAGCAGCCAAGATAAGGGGTCCGGGGAGCTGTTTTTT
NA	TRBV4-1	TRBJ1-2	NA	CASSSLDSLLYGYTF	TGCGCCAGCAGCTCACTCGACAGTCTTCTCTATGGCTACACCTTC
NA	TRBV29-1	TRBJ1-2	medium-sized	CSVGAGGVLGYTF	TGCAGCGTTGGAGCCGGAGGGGTTTTAGGCTACACCTTC
NA	TRBV19	TRBJ1-5	NA	CASTPTRIFSNQPQHF	TGTGCCAGTACCCCAACCAGGATCTTTAGCAATCAGCCCCAGCATTTT
NA	TRBV21-1	TRBJ1-5	NA	CASRGGSQPQHF	TGTGCCAGCAGGGGGGGGAGTCAGCCCCAGCATTTT
NA	TRBV7-9	TRBJ2-3	NA	CASSTSGGGGTDTQYF	TGTGCCAGCAGCACCTCGGGGGGCGGGGGAACAGATACGCAGTATTTT
TRBD2	TRBV7-8	TRBJ2-5	NA	CASSLVLAGARAWETQYF	TGTGCCAGCAGCTTAGTTCTAGCGGGGGCTCGGGCGTGGGAGACCCAGTACTTC
NA	TRBV2	TRBJ1-6	NA	CASSENLSSYNSPLHF	TGTGCCAGCAGTGAAAACCTCAGCTCCTATAATTCACCCCTCCACTTT
TRBD1	TRBV2	TRBJ2-5	NA	CASTGAQETQYF	TGTGCCTCAACAGGGGCGCAAGAGACCCAGTACTTC
TRBD1	TRBV14	TRBJ2-7	NA	CASSQFLGGHYEQYF	TGTGCCAGCAGCCAATTTTTAGGGGGCCACTACGAGCAGTACTTC
TRBD1	TRBV27	TRBJ2-6	NA	CASSLEAGTGISGANVLTF	TGTGCCAGCAGTTTAGAAGCCGGGACAGGGATCTCCGGGGCCAACGTCCTGACTTTC
TRBD1	TRBV30	TRBJ1-1	NA	CAWGDRGLLVNTEAFF	TGTGCCTGGGGGGACAGGGGGCTACTGGTGAACACTGAAGCTTTCTTT
TRBD1	TRBV29-1	TRBJ2-4	NA	CSVSGGPAAKNIQYF	TGCAGCGTTTCAGGGGGCCCAGCGGCCAAAAACATTCAGTACTTC
TRBD2	TRBV10-3	TRBJ2-3	NA	CAISDSGGATDTQYF	TGTGCCATCAGTGACAGCGGGGGGGCCACAGATACGCAGTATTTT
NA	TRBV14	TRBJ2-2	NA	CASSQDLRTGELFF	TGTGCCAGCAGCCAAGATCTCCGCACCGGGGAGCTGTTTTTT
TRBD1	TRBV5-4	TRBJ2-1	NA	CASSAGTGGDEQFF	TGTGCCAGCAGCGCCGGGACAGGGGGCGATGAGCAGTTCTTC
TRBD1	TRBV7-2	TRBJ1-1	NA	CASSLQGGVGTEAFF	TGTGCCAGCAGCTTACAGGGGGGCGTGGGTACTGAAGCTTTCTTT
NA	TRBV2	TRBJ2-3	NA	CARTSGIRTDTQYF	TGTGCCAGAACTTCGGGGATCCGCACAGATACGCAGTATTTT
TRBD1	TRBV6-6	TRBJ2-2	NA	CASSYPDRENTGELFF	TGTGCCAGCAGTTACCCGGACAGGGAGAACACCGGGGAGCTGTTTTTT
TRBD2	TRBV29-1	TRBJ2-2	NA	CSVEGLANTGELFF	TGCAGCGTTGAGGGACTAGCAAACACCGGGGAGCTGTTTTTT
NA	TRBV7-2	TRBJ1-5	few	CASSPTEYSNQPQHF	TGTGCCAGCAGCCCGACAGAGTATAGCAATCAGCCCCAGCATTTT
TRBD1	TRBV13	TRBJ2-7	NA	CASSTGQGPYEQYF	TGTGCCAGCAGCACCGGACAGGGGCCCTACGAGCAGTACTTC
TRBD1	TRBV7-2	TRBJ1-3	NA	CASSFPGGNGNTIYF	TGTGCCAGCAGCTTCCCAGGGGGTAATGGAAACACCATATATTTT
TRBD2	TRBV5-1	TRBJ2-3	NA	CASSQRGGGSTDTQYF	TGCGCCAGCAGCCAGCGGGGCGGGGGTAGCACAGATACGCAGTATTTT
NA	TRBV29-1	TRBJ1-1	NA	CSAAGPGIMNTEAFF	TGCAGCGCCGCCGGGCCGGGGATAATGAACACTGAAGCTTTCTTT
TRBD1	TRBV15	TRBJ2-7	NA	CATSRDRGRNRDEQYF	TGTGCCACCAGCAGGGACAGGGGAAGGAATAGAGACGAGCAGTACTTC
TRBD2	TRBV9	TRBJ2-1	NA	CASSVNIGTSGGAINEQFF	TGTGCCAGCAGCGTAAATATCGGGACTAGCGGGGGGGCTATAAATGAGCAGTTCTTC
NA	TRBV5-5	TRBJ2-7	NA	CASSPPGVDEQYF	TGTGCCAGCAGCCCCCCGGGAGTCGACGAGCAGTACTTC
NA	TRBV2	TRBJ1-1	NA	CASLRADTEAFF	TGTGCCAGCCTCAGGGCGGACACTGAAGCTTTCTTT
NA	TRBV19	TRBJ1-3	NA	CASSIPPAFSSGNTIYF	TGTGCCAGTAGTATTCCCCCCGCTTTCAGCTCTGGAAACACCATATATTTT
NA	TRBV14	TRBJ2-3	NA	CASSQDGWASSDTDTQYF	TGTGCCAGCAGCCAAGATGGATGGGCTAGCTCTGACACAGATACGCAGTATTTT
NA	TRBV5-6	TRBJ2-5	NA	CASSLSETQYF	TGTGCCAGCAGCTTGTCGGAGACCCAGTACTTC
NA	TRBV6-5	TRBJ2-5	NA	CASSYSPAGQEGQYF	TGTGCCAGCAGTTACTCGCCCGCCGGCCAAGAGGGCCAGTACTTC
TRBD1	TRBV27	TRBJ2-7	NA	CASSLRGQGFYEQYF	TGTGCCAGCAGTTTACGGGGACAGGGTTTCTACGAGCAGTACTTC
NA	TRBV14	TRBJ2-5	NA	CASSQTTGQETQYF	TGTGCCAGCAGCCAAACGACTGGACAAGAGACCCAGTACTTC
TRBD1	TRBV27	TRBJ1-6	once	CASGRSGQLINSPLHF	TGTGCCAGCGGCCGCTCGGGACAGCTGATTAATTCACCCCTCCACTTT
NA	TRBV6-1	TRBJ1-1	NA	CASSAGGGANTEAFF	TGTGCCAGCAGTGCCGGTGGGGGGGCGAACACTGAAGCTTTCTTT
NA	TRBV27	TRBJ1-1	NA	CASSLSPRQTLNTEAFF	TGTGCCAGCAGTTTATCTCCGAGACAGACACTGAACACTGAAGCTTTCTTT
NA	TRBV7-6	TRBJ2-1	NA	CASSLDSYNEQFF	TGTGCCAGCAGCTTGGACAGCTACAATGAGCAGTTCTTC
TRBD2	TRBV14	TRBJ2-1	NA	CASSRTSGAMYNEQFF	TGTGCCAGCAGCCGAACTAGCGGGGCAATGTACAATGAGCAGTTCTTC
NA	TRBV25-1	TRBJ1-2	NA	CASSESLSSNYGYTF	TGTGCCAGCAGTGAATCGCTCAGTTCTAACTATGGCTACACCTTC
NA	TRBV5-1	TRBJ2-1	few	CASTLGDYEQFF	TGCGCCAGCACATTAGGTGACTATGAGCAGTTCTTC
TRBD2	TRBV7-7	TRBJ2-3	NA	CASSLDSASGGTDTQYF	TGTGCTAGCAGCTTAGATTCGGCTAGCGGCGGCACAGATACGCAGTATTTT